This T cell receptor (beta chain) was documented in a study of blood T cell repertoires in COVID-19. Across the whole study: Material from acute and convalescent COVID-19 was sourced from the United States, Italy and Spain.

Participant age was about 18 to 89 years, and participants resided in fewer than 30 US areas. In assigning cohorts, the study relied on participant-reported clinical history. Donors in Cohort 3 who had recovered were those with two negative PCRs, healthcare professional clearance, or resolution of their symptoms. This clone was found a few times. Sequencing used immunoSEQ multiplex PCR; TCRdb keeps in-frame clones, though not all of them. The sample contains about 330,000 clones, over 80% of which appear only once. The germline gives CDR1 MDHEN, CDR2 SYDVKM. V shed 5 bases and J 0 bases; nucleotides not matched to a gene: 11. The CDR3 totals 17 residues.

Material: PBMCs or T cells enriched from blood (not recorded which). The TCR comes from a man aged 25-45 years who had recovered from COVID-19. The genes are TRBV28 and TRBJ1-1; TRBD1 agrees at 8 bases. As DNA, the CDR3 is TGTGCCAGCAGTGTGTACCGGGACAGGACTATGAACACTGAAGCTTTCTTT. This codes for CASSVYRDRTMNTEAFF.